Below, 19 T cell receptor beta chains from the same sample are listed, as sequenced in a study of blood T cell repertoires in COVID-19. Repertoires were generated with immunoSEQ multiplex PCR, while TCRdb's copy carries only in-frame clones and drops some. The sample consists of 300,000 to 450,000 clones, over 75% of them appearing once. The sample taken for sequencing was PBMCs or T cells enriched from blood (not recorded which). Receptors originate from a man aged 35 to 55 in a cohort exposed to, infected with or recovered from COVID-19 (not recorded which).

This sequence joins TRBV7-6 and TRBJ2-3; the match to TRBD2 covers 9 bases. The V gene end was trimmed by 5 bases and the J gene end by 4 bases; junction bases not matched to a gene: 7. The CDR3 sequence is 15 residues long. The germline gives CDR1 SGHVS, CDR2 FNYEAQ. The CDR3 DNA follows: TGTGCCAGCAGCAGAAATAGCGGGAGCGCAGATACGCAGTATTTT. Translated: CASSRNSGSADTQYF.

This clone was found once. The chain uses TRBV18 and TRBJ2-1, with 7 nucleotides matching TRBD2. Losses at the gene ends were 0 bases for V and 3 bases for J; bases not matched to a gene: 5. Germline V gene sequence: CDR1 KGHSH, CDR2 LQKENI. The CDR3 totals 16 residues. This CDR3 is CASSPPQRDVYNEQFF. The CDR3 nucleotides read TGTGCCAGCTCACCACCCCAGCGGGATGTCTACAATGAGCAGTTCTTC.

This chain uses TRBV11-2 with TRBJ2-7, with 9 positions matching TRBD2. The CDR3 covers 18 residues. CDR1 is SGHAT, CDR2 FQNNGV, per germline. V was clipped by 0 bases and J by 4 bases; unmatched bases: 13. The DNA of the CDR3 is TGTGCCAGCAGCTTAGATCGGAAAGCGGGAGGCTTTCCGTACGAGCAGTACTTC. It is translated as CASSLDRKAGGFPYEQYF.

This clone was seen more than once but under ten times. This chain joins TRBV28 and TRBJ2-5; 10 nucleotides agree with TRBD1. Germline V lookup: CDR1 MDHEN, CDR2 SYDVKM. The CDR3 is made up of 16 amino acids. The J segment lost 7 bases and the V segment lost 5 bases, leaving 13 bases of the junction unmatched. The CDR3 coding sequence is TGTGCCAGCAGTAGAGAGGGACAGGGGAATTTAGGGACCCAGTACTTC. Protein sequence: CASSREGQGNLGTQYF.

The chain couples TRBV24-1 to TRBJ2-3; 11 bases are a match to TRBD2. Germline V gene data show CDR1 as KGHDR and CDR2 as SFDVKD. The CDR3 length is 13 residues. V trimming: 10 bases; J trimming: 5 bases; junction bases outside the gene matches: 4. The CDR3 DNA is TGTGCCACTACTAGCGGGAGTATAGATACGCAGTATTTT. It is translated as CATTSGSIDTQYF.

This clone has just one count. The sample contains more than one DNA sequence encoding this CDR3. V usage is TRBV28 and J usage is TRBJ1-5, with a tentative D call TRBD1 (6 bases). CDR1 MDHEN and CDR2 SYDVKM come from the germline V gene. CDR3 length equals 13 residues. Trimming cost V 2 bases and J 4 bases, with 6 bases left between them. The CDR3 coding sequence is TGTGCCAGCAGTTTAACAGGGAATCAGCCCCAGCATTTT. Its translation: CASSLTGNQPQHF.

V usage is TRBV11-3 and J usage is TRBJ2-1, with D possibly being TRBD2 (6 bases). V lost 5 bases and J lost 8, with 13 bases in between. The CDR3 contains 13 residues. Germline V gene data show CDR1 as SGHNT and CDR2 as YENEEA. CDR3 sequence reads: CASSTPGRDEQFF. For the CDR3, the DNA is TGTGCCAGCAGCACCCCCGGGAGAGATGAGCAGTTCTTC.

V is TRBV18 and J is TRBJ2-3; 9 nucleotides align to TRBD1. This CDR3 spans 17 amino acids. Germline loops: CDR1 KGHSH, CDR2 LQKENI. The junction had 10 bases not matched to a gene; V was cut back by 4 bases and J by 2 bases. In DNA form, the CDR3 reads TGTGCCAGCTCACAAGCAACGGGACAGGGTACCACAGATACGCAGTATTTT. Protein: CASSQATGQGTTDTQYF.

This clone was seen once. This chain uses TRBV4-2 with TRBJ1-2, with TRBD1 matching over 8 bases. The germline CDR1 and CDR2 sequences are LGHNA and YNFKEQ. The CDR3 spans 13 residues. The V gene end was trimmed by 1 base and the J gene end by 6 bases; junction bases not matched to a gene: 1. This chain's CDR3 is CASSQVQGDGYTF. The CDR3 bases are TGTGCCAGCAGCCAAGTACAGGGGGATGGCTACACCTTC.

This chain links TRBV14 with TRBJ1-6; D ambiguous. Looked up from germline, CDR1 is SGHDN and CDR2 is FVKESK. V gave up 1 base and J gave up 9 bases, with 16 bases separating them. The CDR3 covers 16 residues. This CDR3 reads CASSQAGGRESSPLHF. The CDR3 region has the DNA TGTGCCAGCAGCCAAGCAGGAGGGAGGGAGAGTTCACCCCTCCACTTT.

The table lists this clone with a few counts. The DNA of the CDR3 is TGTGCCAGCAGTCCCTCCGGGACTAGGTCCCACGAGCAGTACTTC. Its protein is CASSPSGTRSHEQYF. V usage is TRBV28 and J usage is TRBJ2-7; TRBD2 aligns across 8 bases. This CDR3 contains 15 residues. After removal of 5 bases from V and 5 bases from J, the junction contained 11 bases not matched to a gene. CDR1 and CDR2 from the germline V gene are MDHEN and SYDVKM.

The V and J genes are TRBV2 and TRBJ2-3; no clear D. The CDR3 sequence is 13 residues long. The germline CDR1 and CDR2 sequences are SNHLY and FYNNEI. The V end was cut by 4 bases, the J end by 4 bases, with 9 bases between. CDR3 residues: CASSVYRADTQYF. CDR3 bases: TGTGCCAGCAGTGTTTACCGCGCAGATACGCAGTATTTT.

The CDR3 loop reads CASTSASGSYNEQFF. CDR3 nucleotides: TGCGCCAGCACTTCGGCTAGCGGTTCCTACAATGAGCAGTTCTTC. The chain couples TRBV5-1 to TRBJ2-1, with 7 bases aligning to TRBD2. Trimming cost V 6 bases and J 1 base; bases outside gene matches: 7. The CDR3 has 15 amino acids. Germline CDR1 is SGHRS and CDR2 is YFSETQ.

J is TRBJ1-5 and V is TRBV20-1, with D perhaps TRBD1 (6 bases). The germline gives CDR1 DFQATT, CDR2 SNEGSKA (reference sequence). This CDR3 has 13 residues. Trimming cost V 3 bases and J 5 bases, with 11 bases left between them. The CDR3 region is CSASRGGDQPQHF. Written as DNA, the CDR3 is TGCAGTGCTAGTCGGGGGGGCGATCAGCCCCAGCATTTT.

This chain links TRBV7-2 with TRBJ2-3; 7 bases are a match to TRBD2. CDR3 length: 16 amino acids. The germline V gene has CDR1 SGHTA and CDR2 FQGNSA. V trimming: 1 base; J trimming: 2 bases; junction bases outside the gene matches: 6. In DNA, the CDR3 is TGTGCCAGCAGCTTAGGGACGGGAGGACACACAGATACGCAGTATTTT. It is translated as CASSLGTGGHTDTQYF.

The chain carries TRBV3-1 (or the pseudogene TRBV3-2) and TRBJ1-3; D is unclear. Germline loops: CDR1 LGHDT, CDR2 YNNKEL (reference sequence). The V end lost 3 bases, the J end lost 4 bases, and 10 bases lay between the germline ends. This CDR3 has 14 residues. The CDR3 DNA sequence: TGTGCCAGCAGCCAGGGCCCCTCAGGAAACACCATATATTTT. This translates into CASSQGPSGNTIYF.

This chain links TRBV19 with TRBJ1-2, with D unresolved. Germline V gene sequence: CDR1 LNHDA, CDR2 SQIVND (reference sequence). The CDR3 length is 10 residues. The V gene lost 6 bases and the J gene lost 9 bases, with 8 bases spanning the gap. CDR3 sequence reads: CASRGDSYTF. CDR3 nucleotides: TGTGCCAGTAGGGGAGACAGCTACACCTTC. The variable domain in full, with the rest retrieved from reference TRBV19 and TRBJ1-2, is DGGITQSPKYLFRKEGQNVTLSCEQNLNHDAMYWYRQDPGQGLRLIYYSQIVNDFQKGDIAEGYSVSREKKESFPLTVTSAQKNPTAFYLCASRGDSYTFGSGTRLTVV.

The chain links TRBV5-5 to TRBJ1-1; the match to TRBD1 covers 7 bases. Losses at the gene ends were 4 bases for V and 0 bases for J; bases not matched to a gene: 9. Germline loops: CDR1 SGHKS, CDR2 YYEKEE (reference sequence). The length of the CDR3 is 16 residues. CDR3 nucleotides: TGTGCCAGCAGCCCTCAGGGGGATCGTATGAACACTGAAGCTTTCTTT. The encoded protein is CASSPQGDRMNTEAFF.

The chain combines TRBV18 with TRBJ1-1, with 7 bases matching TRBD1. J gave up 3 bases and V 5 bases, and 6 bases lay outside the gene matches. This CDR3 is built from 14 residues. Germline V gene lookup returns CDR1 KGHSH and CDR2 LQKENI. The CDR3 loop reads CASSTQGFDTEAFF. Written as DNA, the CDR3 is TGTGCCAGCTCAACACAGGGGTTTGACACTGAAGCTTTCTTT.